This T cell receptor beta chain originates from a study of OX40 agonist ivuxolimab in advanced cancers. Overall study findings and caveats: Part of the nonresponder group also had normalized T-cell clonal expansion that was low. Expanded clones were, on average, more numerous in CD8+ T cells than in CD4+.

Generated by immunoSEQ multiplex PCR, the TCRdb table keeps only in-frame clones and is missing some. The sample consists of 73,000 or so clones, just over 85% of them appearing once. For this clone: Its target is not known.

This receptor was taken from an adult with an advanced solid tumor such as melanoma, head and neck, liver or kidney cancer. Specimen: CD4+ or CD8+ T cells sorted from blood, collected in a trial of the OX40 agonist ivuxolimab.

CDR3 in amino acids: CASSVDTFIDNEQFF. CDR3 in DNA: TGTGCCAGCAGCGTAGATACTTTTATCGACAATGAGCAGTTCTTC. V is TRBV9 and J is TRBJ2-1, with unresolved D. The germline V gene encodes CDR1 SGDLS and CDR2 YYNGEE. This CDR3 comprises 15 residues. V was clipped by 0 bases and J by 5 bases, with 12 bases between them.